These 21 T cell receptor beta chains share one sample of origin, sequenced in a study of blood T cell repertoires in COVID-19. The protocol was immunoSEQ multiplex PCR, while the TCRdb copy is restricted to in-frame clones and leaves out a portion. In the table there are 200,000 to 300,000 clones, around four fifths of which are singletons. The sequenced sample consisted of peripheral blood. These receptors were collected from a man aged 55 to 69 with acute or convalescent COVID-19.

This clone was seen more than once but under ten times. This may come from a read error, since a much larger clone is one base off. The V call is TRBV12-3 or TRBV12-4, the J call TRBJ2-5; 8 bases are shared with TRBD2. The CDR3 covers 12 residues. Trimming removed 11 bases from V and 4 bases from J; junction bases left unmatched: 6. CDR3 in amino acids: CAPGGEGETQYF. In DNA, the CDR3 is TGTGCCCCGGGGGGGGAGGGAGAGACCCAGTACTTC.

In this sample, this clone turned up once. The CDR3: CAWNGGQFNEKLFF. The CDR3 DNA is TGTGCCTGGAATGGGGGACAGTTTAATGAAAAACTGTTTTTT. The rearrangement uses TRBV30 and TRBJ1-4, with 7 positions matching TRBD1. Unmatched junction bases numbered 6, after V lost 4 bases and J lost 4 bases. Germline CDR1 reads GTSNPN; CDR2 reads SVGIG (reference sequence). The CDR3 covers 14 residues. Drawing the rest from reference TRBV30 and TRBJ1-4, the complete variable domain is SQTIHQWPATLVQPVGSPLSLECTVEGTSNPNLYWYRQAAGRGLQLLFYSVGIGQISSEVPQNLSASRPQDRQFILSSKKLLLSDSGFYLCAWNGGQFNEKLFFGSGTQLSVL.

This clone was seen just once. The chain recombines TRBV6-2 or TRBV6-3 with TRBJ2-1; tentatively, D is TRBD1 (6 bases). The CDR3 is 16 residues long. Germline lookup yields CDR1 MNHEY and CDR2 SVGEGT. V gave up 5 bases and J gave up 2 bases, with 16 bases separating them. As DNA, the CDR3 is TGTGCCAGCAGTAGAAGGGGACGGGACACCTACAATGAGCAGTTCTTC. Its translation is CASSRRGRDTYNEQFF.

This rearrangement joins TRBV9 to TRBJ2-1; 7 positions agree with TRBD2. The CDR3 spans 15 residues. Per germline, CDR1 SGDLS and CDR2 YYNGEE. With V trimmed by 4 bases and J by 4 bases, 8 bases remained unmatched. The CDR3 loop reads CASSPTSERYNEQFF. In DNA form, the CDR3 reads TGTGCCAGCAGCCCTACTAGCGAGAGATACAATGAGCAGTTCTTC. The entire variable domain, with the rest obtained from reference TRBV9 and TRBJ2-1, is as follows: DSGVTQTPKHLITATGQRVTLRCSPRSGDLSVYWYQQSLDQGLQFLIQYYNGEERAKGNILERFSAQQFPDLHSELNLSSLELGDSALYFCASSPTSERYNEQFFGPGTRLTVL.

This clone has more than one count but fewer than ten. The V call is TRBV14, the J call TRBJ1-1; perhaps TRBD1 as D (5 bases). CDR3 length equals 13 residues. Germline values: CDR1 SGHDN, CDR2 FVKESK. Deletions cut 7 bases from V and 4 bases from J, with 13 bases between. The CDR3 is CASTVSQGTEAFF. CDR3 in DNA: TGTGCCAGCACTGTGTCCCAGGGCACTGAAGCTTTCTTT.

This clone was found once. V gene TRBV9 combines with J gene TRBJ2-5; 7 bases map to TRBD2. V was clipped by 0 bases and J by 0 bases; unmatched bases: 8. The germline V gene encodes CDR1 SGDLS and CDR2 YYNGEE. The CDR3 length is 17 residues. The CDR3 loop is CASSVGAASGDQETQYF. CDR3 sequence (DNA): TGTGCCAGCAGCGTAGGGGCGGCTAGCGGAGACCAAGAGACCCAGTACTTC.

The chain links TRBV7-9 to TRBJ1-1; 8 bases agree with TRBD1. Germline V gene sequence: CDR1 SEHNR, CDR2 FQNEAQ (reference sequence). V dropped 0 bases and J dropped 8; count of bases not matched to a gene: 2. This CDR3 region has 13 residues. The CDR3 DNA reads TGTGCCAGCAGCTTAGCGACAGGGGTAGAAGCTTTCTTT. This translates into CASSLATGVEAFF.

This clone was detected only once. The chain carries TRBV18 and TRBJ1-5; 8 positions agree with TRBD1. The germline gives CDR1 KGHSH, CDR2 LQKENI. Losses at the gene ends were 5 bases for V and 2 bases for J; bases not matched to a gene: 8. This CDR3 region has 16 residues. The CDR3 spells CASSKGQGQGNQPQHF. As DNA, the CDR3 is TGTGCCAGCTCAAAAGGCCAGGGACAGGGCAATCAGCCCCAGCATTTT.

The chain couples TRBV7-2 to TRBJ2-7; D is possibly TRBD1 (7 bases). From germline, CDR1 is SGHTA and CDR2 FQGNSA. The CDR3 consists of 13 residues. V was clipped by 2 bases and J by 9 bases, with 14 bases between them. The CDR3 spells CASSLNRQGGQYF. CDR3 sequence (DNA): TGTGCCAGCAGCTTAAATAGACAGGGAGGGCAGTACTTC.

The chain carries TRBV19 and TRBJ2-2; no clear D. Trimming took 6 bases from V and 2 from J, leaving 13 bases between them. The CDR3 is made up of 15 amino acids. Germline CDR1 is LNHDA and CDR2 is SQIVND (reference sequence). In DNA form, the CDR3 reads TGTGCCAGTAGCTTACATAGACTTAACACCGGGGAGCTGTTTTTT. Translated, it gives CASSLHRLNTGELFF.

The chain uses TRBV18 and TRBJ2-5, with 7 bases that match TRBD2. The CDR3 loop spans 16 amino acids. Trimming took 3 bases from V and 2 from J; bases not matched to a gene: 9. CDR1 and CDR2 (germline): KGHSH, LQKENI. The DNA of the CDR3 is TGTGCCAGCTCACCGTTTGCTAGCGGATTACAAGAGACCCAGTACTTC. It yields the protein CASSPFASGLQETQYF.

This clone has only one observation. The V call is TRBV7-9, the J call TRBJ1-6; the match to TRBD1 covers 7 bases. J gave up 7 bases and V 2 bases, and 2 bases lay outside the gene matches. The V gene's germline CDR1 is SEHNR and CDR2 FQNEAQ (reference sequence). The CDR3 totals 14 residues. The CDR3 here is CASSLQGVNSPLHF. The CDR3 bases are TGTGCCAGCAGCTTACAGGGGGTGAATTCACCCCTCCACTTT.

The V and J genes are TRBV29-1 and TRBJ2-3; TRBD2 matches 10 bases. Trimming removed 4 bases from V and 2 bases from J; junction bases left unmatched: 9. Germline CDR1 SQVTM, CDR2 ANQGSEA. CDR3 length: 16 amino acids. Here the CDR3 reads CSVVGLAGVLTDTQYF. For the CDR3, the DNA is TGCAGCGTTGTGGGGCTAGCGGGGGTTCTCACAGATACGCAGTATTTT.

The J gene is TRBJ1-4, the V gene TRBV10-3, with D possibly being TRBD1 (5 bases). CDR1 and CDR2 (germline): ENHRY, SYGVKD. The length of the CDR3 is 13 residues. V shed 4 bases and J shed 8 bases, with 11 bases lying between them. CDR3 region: CAISVGTREKLFF. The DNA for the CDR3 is TGTGCCATCAGTGTTGGGACTCGCGAAAAACTGTTTTTT.

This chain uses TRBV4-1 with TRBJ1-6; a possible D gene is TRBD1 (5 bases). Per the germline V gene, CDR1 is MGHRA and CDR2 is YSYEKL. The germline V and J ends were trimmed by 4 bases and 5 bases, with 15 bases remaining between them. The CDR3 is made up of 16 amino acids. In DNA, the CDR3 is TGCGCCAGCAGCCTCACCGTGCGGGGGGATAATTCACCCCTCCACTTT. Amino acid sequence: CASSLTVRGDNSPLHF.

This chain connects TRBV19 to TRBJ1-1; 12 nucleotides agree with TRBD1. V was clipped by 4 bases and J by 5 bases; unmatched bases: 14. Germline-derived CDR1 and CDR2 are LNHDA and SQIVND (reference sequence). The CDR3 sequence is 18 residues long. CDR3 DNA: TGTGCCAGTAGTAATCGTAAGGGACAGGGGGCCTTTAGGACTGAAGCTTTCTTT. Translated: CASSNRKGQGAFRTEAFF.

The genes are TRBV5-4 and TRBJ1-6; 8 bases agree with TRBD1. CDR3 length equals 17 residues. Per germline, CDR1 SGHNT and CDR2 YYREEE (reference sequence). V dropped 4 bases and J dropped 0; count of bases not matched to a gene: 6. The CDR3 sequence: CASSPGQVISYNSPLHF. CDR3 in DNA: TGTGCCAGCAGCCCGGGACAGGTGATCTCCTATAATTCACCCCTCCACTTT. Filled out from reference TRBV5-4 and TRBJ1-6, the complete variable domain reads ETGVTQSPTHLIKTRGQQVTLRCSSQSGHNTVSWYQQALGQGPQFIFQYYREEENGRGNFPPRFSGLQFPNYSSELNVNALELDDSALYLCASSPGQVISYNSPLHFGNGTRLTVT.

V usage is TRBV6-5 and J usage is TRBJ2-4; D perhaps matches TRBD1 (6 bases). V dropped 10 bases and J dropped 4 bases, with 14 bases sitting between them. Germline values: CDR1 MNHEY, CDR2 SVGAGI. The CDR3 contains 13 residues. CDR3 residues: CATPEGTKNIQYF. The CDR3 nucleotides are TGTGCCACCCCCGAGGGGACAAAAAACATTCAGTACTTC.

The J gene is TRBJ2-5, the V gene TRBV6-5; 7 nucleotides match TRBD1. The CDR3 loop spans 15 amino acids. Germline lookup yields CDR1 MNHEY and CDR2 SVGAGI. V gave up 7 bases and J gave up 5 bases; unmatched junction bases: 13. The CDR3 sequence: CASTNAYRGWETQYF. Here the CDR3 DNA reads TGTGCCAGCACCAACGCCTACAGGGGATGGGAGACCCAGTACTTC.

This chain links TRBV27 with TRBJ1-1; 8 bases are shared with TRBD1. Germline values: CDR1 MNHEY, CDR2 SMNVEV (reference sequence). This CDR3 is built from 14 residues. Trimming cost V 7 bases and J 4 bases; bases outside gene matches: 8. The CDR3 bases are TGTGCCAGCACCTCCAGGGGGCGCGGCACTGAAGCTTTCTTT. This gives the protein CASTSRGRGTEAFF.

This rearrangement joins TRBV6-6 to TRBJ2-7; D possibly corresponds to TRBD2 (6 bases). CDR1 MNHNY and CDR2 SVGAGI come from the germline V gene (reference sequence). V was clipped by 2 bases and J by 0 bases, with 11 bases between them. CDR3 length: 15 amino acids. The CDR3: CASSYGGMSSYEQYF. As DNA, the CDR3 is TGTGCCAGCAGTTACGGAGGGATGAGCTCCTACGAGCAGTACTTC.